This entry describes one TCR beta chain. Its antigen remains unknown. A sample-barcoded 5' primer and a J-beta primer mix were used in a second PCR of roughly 7 to 11 cycles. TCRdb redid the calling of the 5' RACE reads with MiXCR, one entry per CDR3 protein. The sample contains 1.5 million or so distinct CDR3 sequences, 42% of which appear only once. This specimen comes from a study of blood T cells in healthy people across ages. Study background: Template switching recovered approximately one barcoded beta molecule for every two T cells. General study points: PBMCs were not sorted, which prevented a conclusive comparison of naive versus antigen-experienced cells. There was a strong correlation between TCR beta diversity and naive T cell percentage.

The CDR3 spans 14 residues. V gave up 7 bases and J gave up 7 bases; unmatched junction bases: 8. Germline V gene sequence: CDR1 ENHRY, CDR2 SYGVKD. This chain links TRBV10-3 with TRBJ1-2; 11 bases map to TRBD1. Sequenced: blood. The clonotype originates from a woman between 18 and 30 years old in good health. The CDR3 DNA sequence: TGTGCCATCACCGGACAGGGGGCAAGTGGTGGCTACACCTTC. Residues: CAITGQGASGGYTF.